The entry that follows covers one T cell receptor (beta chain) sequence. With 60 Vbeta and 13 Jbeta primers, the PCR was carried out. Using immunoSEQ multiplex PCR, the repertoire was profiled, and TCRdb retains in-frame clones only, with some absent. The sample has 100,000 to 150,000 clones; about four fifths are singletons. The sample originates from a study of cytomegalovirus exposure and HLA in healthy donors. V was shortened by 0 bases and J by 6 bases, with 16 bases between the two germline ends. Looked up from germline, CDR1 is SGDLS and CDR2 is YYNGEE. This CDR3 comprises 16 residues. J is TRBJ2-1 and V is TRBV9; D perhaps matches TRBD2 (6 bases). Sequenced material: PBMCs. This receptor was taken from a woman between 40 and 55 years old in good health and CMV-seronegative. CDR3 coding DNA: TGTGCCAGCAGCGTAGGAACGGGCTTCGGGGGCAATGAGCAGTTCTTC. This translates into CASSVGTGFGGNEQFF. Based on the CDR3 plus reference TRBV9 and TRBJ2-1, the full variable domain is DSGVTQTPKHLITATGQRVTLRCSPRSGDLSVYWYQQSLDQGLQFLIQYYNGEERAKGNILERFSAQQFPDLHSELNLSSLELGDSALYFCASSVGTGFGGNEQFFGPGTRLTVL.